The 22 T cell receptor beta chains presented below share a single source sample, sequenced in a study of shared clonotypes between healthy human individuals. Some clones are missing from TCRdb's copy, which holds only in-frame ones; the method was immunoSEQ multiplex PCR. The data contain approximately 2,300,000 clones, around 93% of them singletons. The sequenced sample was naive CD4+ T cells from PBMCs. The subset: CD45RA+ positively selected. The receptor set was obtained from a man between 18 and 35 years old in good health. Some clones in this sample may be carry-over from other donors' samples.

The chain employs TRBV2 and TRBJ2-5, with 9 bases identical to TRBD1. The CDR3 is 16 residues long. Trimming took 5 bases from V and 5 from J; bases not matched to a gene: 12. Germline CDR1 reads SNHLY; CDR2 reads FYNNEI. This chain's CDR3 is CASSSPPGQGSETQYF. The CDR3 nucleotides are TGTGCCAGCAGTTCCCCACCGGGACAGGGCTCGGAGACCCAGTACTTC.

Comment on this clone: The same CDR3 is also encoded by other DNA sequences in this sample. The chain joins TRBV5-1 to TRBJ2-7; the match to TRBD2 covers 9 bases. CDR3 length equals 15 residues. V lost 0 bases, J lost 0 bases, and 1 base stayed unmatched. Germline V gene lookup returns CDR1 SGHRS and CDR2 YFSETQ. The CDR3 nucleotides read TGCGCCAGCAGCTTGGAACTAGCGGGCTCCTACGAGCAGTACTTC. Encoded protein: CASSLELAGSYEQYF.

The gene calls are TRBV7-9 and TRBJ2-2; TRBD2 matches at 15 bases. Germline lookup yields CDR1 SEHNR and CDR2 FQNEAQ (reference sequence). V shed 5 bases and J 1 base; nucleotides not matched to a gene: 8. This CDR3 is 19 amino acids long. CDR3 residues: CASSPWTSGRAGNTGELFF. CDR3 nucleotides: TGTGCCAGCAGCCCCTGGACTAGCGGGAGGGCCGGGAACACCGGGGAGCTGTTTTTT.

The rearrangement links TRBV28 to TRBJ1-2; D remains ambiguous. Germline V gives CDR1 MDHEN, CDR2 SYDVKM. The CDR3 is 13 amino acids. Trimming removed 2 bases from V and 8 bases from J, with 12 bases in between. The CDR3 loop is CASSLVGVGGYTF. The CDR3 DNA sequence: TGTGCCAGCAGTTTAGTCGGGGTTGGGGGCTACACCTTC.

J is TRBJ1-4 and V is TRBV5-5; TRBD1 aligns across 7 bases. Germline loops: CDR1 SGHKS, CDR2 YYEKEE (reference sequence). V trimming: 6 bases; J trimming: 8 bases; junction bases outside the gene matches: 7. The CDR3 runs to 13 residues. The CDR3 protein is CASNRGGEEKLFF. CDR3 sequence (DNA): TGTGCCAGCAACCGAGGGGGCGAGGAAAAACTGTTTTTT.

This chain joins TRBV4-1 and TRBJ2-5; 11 bases align to TRBD2. Gene TRBJ2-7 matches the end of the DNA better, so the J call may be wrong. Per the germline V gene, CDR1 is MGHRA and CDR2 is YSYEKL. The CDR3 loop spans 19 amino acids. The CDR3 reads CASSHPVAGGLILWYEQYF. CDR3 in DNA: TGCGCCAGCAGCCATCCCGTAGCGGGAGGGCTTATACTTTGGTACGAGCAGTACTTC.

This chain joins TRBV11-2 and TRBJ1-1; unclear D gene. The germline V gene has CDR1 SGHAT and CDR2 FQNNGV. Trimming cost V 1 base and J 4 bases, with 10 bases left between them. The CDR3 consists of 14 residues. The CDR3 spells CASSLVRGPTEAFF. In DNA form, the CDR3 reads TGTGCCAGCAGCTTAGTGCGCGGCCCCACTGAAGCTTTCTTT.

The CDR3 protein is CASSFSVGYTF. The CDR3 region has the DNA TGTGCCAGCAGCTTTTCAGTTGGCTACACCTTC. The genes are TRBV7-9 and TRBJ1-2; D ambiguous. Per the germline V gene, CDR1 is SEHNR and CDR2 is FQNEAQ (reference sequence). The CDR3 extends over 11 amino acids. The V and J ends lost 3 bases and 7 bases respectively, with 6 bases between them.

This clone came up once. This chain uses TRBV7-6 with TRBJ2-1; either TRBD1 or TRBD2 may fit D (5 bases each). Germline V gives CDR1 SGHVS, CDR2 FNYEAQ. Trimming removed 2 bases at V and 11 bases at J, with 13 bases between. The CDR3 sequence is 13 residues long. This CDR3 is CASSLWAEGKQFF. In DNA, the CDR3 is TGTGCCAGCAGCTTATGGGCCGAGGGGAAGCAGTTCTTC.

The chain combines TRBV5-1 with TRBJ2-1; D gene unclear. The CDR3 loop spans 15 amino acids. The ends were cut back, 0 bases at V and 0 bases at J, with 7 bases in the middle. Germline-derived CDR1 and CDR2 are SGHRS and YFSETQ. This CDR3 reads CASSLDKSSYNEQFF. In nucleotides, the CDR3 is TGCGCCAGCAGCTTGGATAAGAGCTCCTACAATGAGCAGTTCTTC.

This sequence joins TRBV7-2 and TRBJ2-2; possibly TRBD1 for D (5 bases). The V end lost 0 bases, the J end lost 5 bases, and 13 bases lay between the germline ends. Germline loops: CDR1 SGHTA, CDR2 FQGNSA. The CDR3 covers 16 residues. Here the CDR3 reads CASSLAIGEGTGELFF. The CDR3 coding sequence is TGTGCCAGCAGCTTAGCGATAGGGGAAGGTACCGGGGAGCTGTTTTTT.

The chain employs TRBV5-6 and TRBJ1-4; 7 bases map to TRBD1. Trimming cost V 2 bases and J 7 bases; bases outside gene matches: 5. The CDR3 length is 14 residues. Germline-derived CDR1 and CDR2 are SGHDT and YYEEEE. The CDR3 DNA reads as TGTGCCAGCAGCTTACAGGGGCGGGCTGAAAAACTGTTTTTT. Its translation is CASSLQGRAEKLFF.

V usage is TRBV6-6 and J usage is TRBJ2-7, with D perhaps being TRBD1 or TRBD2 (5 bases each). This CDR3 region has 15 residues. Looked up from germline, CDR1 is MNHNY and CDR2 is SVGAGI (reference sequence). Between the trimmed V and J ends, which lost 4 bases and 1 base, there was a span of 14 bases. CDR3 sequence reads: CASSLLGRSSYEQYF. The CDR3 DNA is TGTGCCAGCAGTTTGTTGGGACGGTCGTCCTACGAGCAGTACTTC.

As regards this clone: At the DNA level, this CDR3 is encoded by other sequences in the same sample as well. This sequence joins TRBV9 and TRBJ2-2; D tentatively reads TRBD1 or TRBD2 (5 bases each). The CDR3 covers 16 residues. The V end was cut by 4 bases, the J end by 1 base, with 14 bases between. CDR1 SGDLS and CDR2 YYNGEE come from the germline V gene. The CDR3 protein is CASSPRGGVNTGELFF. Written as DNA, the CDR3 is TGTGCCAGCAGCCCCCGTGGGGGAGTGAACACCGGGGAGCTGTTTTTT.

In DNA, the CDR3 is TGCAGTGCTTCTAAGGGAGTTGAGCAGTTCTTC. It specifies CSASKGVEQFF. This rearrangement joins TRBV20-1 to TRBJ2-1; the D gene is possibly TRBD2 (5 bases). The ends were cut back, 5 bases at V and 9 bases at J, with 11 bases in the middle. The CDR3 loop spans 11 amino acids. CDR1 is DFQATT, CDR2 SNEGSKA, per germline (reference sequence).

CDR3 amino acids: CASSIAPGLAGDVTQYF. CDR3 in DNA: TGCGCCAGCAGCATCGCCCCGGGACTAGCGGGAGATGTGACCCAGTACTTC. V usage is TRBV5-1 and J usage is TRBJ2-5, with 14 nucleotides matching TRBD2. V lost 4 bases, J lost 7 bases, and 12 bases stayed unmatched. CDR1 and CDR2 from the germline V gene are SGHRS and YFSETQ. This CDR3 comprises 17 residues. The whole variable domain, filled in from reference TRBV5-1 and TRBJ2-5, reads KAGVTQTPRYLIKTRGQQVTLSCSPISGHRSVSWYQQTPGQGLQFLFEYFSETQRNKGNFPGRFSGRQFSNSRSEMNVSTLELGDSALYLCASSIAPGLAGDVTQYFGPGTRLLVL.

This chain connects TRBV4-2 to TRBJ2-5; D is perhaps TRBD1 or TRBD2 (5 bases each). CDR3 length: 15 amino acids. Germline V gene sequence: CDR1 LGHNA, CDR2 YNFKEQ. The V end was cut by 7 bases, the J end by 3 bases, with 18 bases between. Written as DNA, the CDR3 is TGTGCCAGCACCGGACGGGACGGACTTGAAGAGACCCAGTACTTC. This translates into CASTGRDGLEETQYF.

The chain joins TRBV9 to TRBJ1-1, with D unclear. Germline loops: CDR1 SGDLS, CDR2 YYNGEE. This CDR3 comprises 17 residues. Trimming pared 0 bases from V and 1 base from J, leaving 16 bases between. As DNA, the CDR3 is TGTGCCAGCAGCGTAGTTCGTCGTGGACGGACGAACACTGAAGCTTTCTTT. Its translation: CASSVVRRGRTNTEAFF.

The V gene is TRBV9, the J gene TRBJ2-2, with 7 bases identical to TRBD1. After removal of 4 bases from V and 7 bases from J, the junction contained 10 bases not matched to a gene. The germline gives CDR1 SGDLS, CDR2 YYNGEE. The length of the CDR3 is 15 residues. CDR3 nucleotide sequence: TGTGCCAGCAGCCTCCAGACAGGGATGAGCGGGGAGCTGTTTTTT. Residues: CASSLQTGMSGELFF.

This clone was detected once. The rearrangement links TRBV13 to TRBJ2-7; 9 bases align to TRBD2. CDR1 is PRHDT and CDR2 is FYEKMQ in the germline V gene (reference sequence). The V and J ends lost 1 base and 5 bases, in that order; junction bases with no gene match: 9. The CDR3 extends over 16 amino acids. The chain's CDR3 is CASSLASGGRVNEQYF. CDR3 DNA sequence: TGTGCCAGCAGCTTAGCGAGCGGCGGGAGGGTCAACGAGCAGTACTTC.

The chain has TRBV5-1 and TRBJ2-1, with 9 bases that match TRBD2. In germline, CDR1 is SGHRS, CDR2 YFSETQ. The CDR3 totals 15 residues. Trimming took 4 bases from V and 12 from J; bases not matched to a gene: 14. The chain's CDR3 is CASSPETSGLARQFF. The CDR3 DNA reads TGCGCCAGCAGCCCCGAAACCTCGGGACTAGCTAGGCAGTTCTTC.

V usage is TRBV5-1 and J usage is TRBJ2-5, with a possible D match to TRBD2 (6 bases). Germline CDR1 is SGHRS and CDR2 is YFSETQ. V was shortened by 7 bases and J by 5 bases, with 21 bases between the two germline ends. The CDR3 loop spans 15 amino acids. The CDR3 loop is CASRRAGRQSETQYF. The CDR3 coding sequence is TGCGCCAGCCGACGGGCGGGGCGACAATCGGAGACCCAGTACTTC.